This T cell receptor (beta chain) was observed in a study of T cells in Graves' hyperthyroidism and ophthalmopathy. Patients were excluded because of uncontrolled infection, other autoimmune disease, pregnancy or lactation. Using RNA transcripts as the source, TCR beta CDR3 regions were amplified. First-round RT-PCR targeting the TCR CDR3 was performed with the HTBI primer set. Using its own MiXCR run on the multiplex PCR reads, TCRdb lists one record per CDR3 protein. The sample consists of over 650,000 distinct CDR3 sequences, approximately 42% of them appearing once. This clonotype was seen just once. What it binds is not known. Compared with germline, one end of the junction differs, possibly owing to a read error. Notes on the study in general: Peripheral blood also featured most of the thyroid clonotypes expanded above 0.001. Before onset, ophthalmopathy was predicted by the model a median about six months earlier. Patients with ophthalmopathy were separated from those with stable hyperthyroidism by a 13 V-J model.

The CDR3 loop spans 13 amino acids. Per germline, CDR1 SQVTM and CDR2 ANQGSEA. The specimen sequenced was peripheral blood or thyroid tissue (not recorded which). The clonotype comes from an adult man with Graves' disease, either hyperthyroidism or ophthalmopathy (not recorded which). The genes are TRBV29-1 and TRBJ1-3; D is possibly TRBD1 (5 bases). Here the CDR3 DNA reads TGTGGAAACAGGTCGTGGACTGGAAACACCATATATTTT. As protein: CGNRSWTGNTIYF.